The next 30 T cell receptor beta chains were all read from a single sample in a study of a mutant IDH1 vaccine in newly diagnosed glioma. TCRdb keeps only in-frame clones here, not all; method: immunoSEQ multiplex PCR. In the table there are tens of thousands of clones, 70% to 85% of which are singletons. These TCRs' antigens remain unknown. The time point denotes: week 11, during vaccination. Topical imiquimod accompanied each vaccine dose, which consisted of 300 ug of mutant IDH1 20-mer peptide. The source material was PBMCs, sampled from a glioma patient whose treatment included an IDH1 peptide vaccine. The origin of the receptors is a man aged 25-40 years with glioma.

The chain couples TRBV9 to TRBJ2-5; D gene unclear. V lost 0 bases and J 5 bases, leaving 14 bases between the germline ends. The CDR3 covers 15 residues. Germline V CDR1 and CDR2: SGDLS, YYNGEE. The CDR3 protein is CASSVDPGFRETQYF. The DNA for the CDR3 is TGTGCCAGCAGCGTAGACCCAGGATTTAGGGAGACCCAGTACTTC.

J is TRBJ2-5 and V is TRBV11-2; D gene uncertain. V gave up 5 bases and J gave up 4 bases, with 8 bases separating them. Germline V gives CDR1 SGHAT, CDR2 FQNNGV. The CDR3 contains 12 residues. CDR3 sequence (DNA): TGTGCCAGCAGCCGTACTCTAGAGACCCAGTACTTC. Translating gives CASSRTLETQYF. Full variable domain (missing parts from reference TRBV11-2 and TRBJ2-5): EAGVAQSPRYKIIEKRQSVAFWCNPISGHATLYWYQQILGQGPKLLIQFQNNGVVDDSQLPKDRFSAERLKGVDSTLKIQPAKLEDSAVYLCASSRTLETQYFGPGTRLLVL.

The chain links TRBV2 to TRBJ1-3, with 7 nucleotides matching TRBD1. The J segment lost 4 bases and the V segment lost 5 bases, leaving 5 bases of the junction unmatched. CDR3 length equals 14 residues. The germline CDR1 and CDR2 sequences are SNHLY and FYNNEI. The CDR3 loop is CASSYRTGGNTIYF. CDR3 DNA sequence: TGTGCCAGCAGTTACCGGACAGGCGGAAACACCATATATTTT.

The V gene is TRBV9, the J gene TRBJ1-2; the match to TRBD1 covers 7 bases. Germline CDR1 SGDLS, CDR2 YYNGEE. The J segment lost 0 bases and the V segment lost 4 bases, leaving 12 bases of the junction unmatched. The length of the CDR3 is 17 residues. The CDR3 DNA reads as TGTGCCAGCAGCCTACGACAGGGTCCTTTACCTAACTATGGCTACACCTTC. It codes for CASSLRQGPLPNYGYTF. Looking up the rest from reference TRBV9 and TRBJ1-2 gives the full variable domain: DSGVTQTPKHLITATGQRVTLRCSPRSGDLSVYWYQQSLDQGLQFLIQYYNGEERAKGNILERFSAQQFPDLHSELNLSSLELGDSALYFCASSLRQGPLPNYGYTFGSGTRLTVV.

The V call is TRBV13, the J call TRBJ2-6; D uncertain. V was trimmed by 1 base and J by 4 bases, leaving 8 bases between them. The CDR3 spans 15 residues. Germline CDR1 reads PRHDT; CDR2 reads FYEKMQ (reference sequence). Written as DNA, the CDR3 is TGTGCCAGCAGCTTAGAGTGGGGAGGGGCCAACGTCCTGACTTTC. Translation: CASSLEWGGANVLTF.

The chain uses TRBV5-8 and TRBJ2-2; TRBD1 agrees at 7 bases. The CDR3 covers 16 residues. J lost 0 bases, V lost 4 bases, and 6 bases had no gene match. CDR1 SGHTS and CDR2 YDEGEE come from the germline V gene. CDR3 sequence (DNA): TGTGCCAGCAGCAGATACAGGGGATCGAACACCGGGGAGCTGTTTTTT. Translated: CASSRYRGSNTGELFF.

V gene TRBV9 combines with J gene TRBJ1-2; D is perhaps TRBD1 (5 bases). The CDR3 length is 15 residues. Germline V CDR1 and CDR2: SGDLS, YYNGEE. V was cut by 0 bases and J by 0 bases, with 9 bases left in between. CDR3 sequence: CASSVVGGANYGYTF. In DNA, the CDR3 is TGTGCCAGCAGCGTAGTGGGGGGAGCTAACTATGGCTACACCTTC.

V gene TRBV27 combines with J gene TRBJ2-5; D is ambiguous. The V gene's germline CDR1 is MNHEY and CDR2 SMNVEV (reference sequence). V was cut by 8 bases and J by 2 bases, with 6 bases left in between. CDR3 length equals 11 residues. The CDR3 spells CASGPQETQYF. The CDR3 DNA is TGTGCCAGCGGCCCTCAAGAGACCCAGTACTTC.

V gene TRBV7-2 combines with J gene TRBJ2-7, with 8 bases matching TRBD1. CDR1 is SGHTA and CDR2 is FQGNSA in the germline V gene. V gave up 5 bases and J gave up 3 bases; unmatched junction bases: 9. The CDR3 totals 15 residues. This CDR3 is CASSIGWTGNYEQYF. CDR3 nucleotide sequence: TGTGCCAGCAGCATAGGATGGACAGGGAACTACGAGCAGTACTTC.

This chain joins TRBV2 and TRBJ1-5; D unresolved. The germline V gene encodes CDR1 SNHLY and CDR2 FYNNEI. This CDR3 is 14 amino acids long. V gave up 8 bases and J gave up 0 bases, with 11 bases separating them. The CDR3 DNA reads as TGTGCCAGCCTCGCTACGAATAGCAATCAGCCCCAGCATTTT. Its translation is CASLATNSNQPQHF.

The chain carries TRBV5-1 and TRBJ2-7, with 7 bases lining up with TRBD2. Germline V gives CDR1 SGHRS, CDR2 YFSETQ. Trimming removed 5 bases from V and 4 bases from J; junction bases left unmatched: 9. CDR3 length: 14 amino acids. CDR3 sequence reads: CASRPDGGSYEQYF. As DNA, the CDR3 is TGCGCCAGCAGACCGGACGGGGGGAGTTACGAGCAGTACTTC.

The rearrangement links TRBV19 to TRBJ2-1; tentatively, D is TRBD1 (6 bases). V lost 11 bases, J lost 2 bases, and 13 bases lay in between. The CDR3 contains 13 residues. The germline gives CDR1 LNHDA, CDR2 SQIVND (reference sequence). The CDR3 loop is CAAGRGPYNEQFF. CDR3 nucleotides: TGTGCCGCGGGCAGGGGTCCCTACAATGAGCAGTTCTTC.

This chain joins TRBV15 and TRBJ2-2; D remains ambiguous. Germline values: CDR1 LNHNV, CDR2 YYDKDF (reference sequence). The V and J ends lost 0 bases and 5 bases respectively, with 13 bases between them. The CDR3 runs 16 residues. As DNA, the CDR3 is TGTGCCACCAGCAGAGATAAAGGAATGGGGACCGGGGAGCTGTTTTTT. Protein: CATSRDKGMGTGELFF. Combining the CDR3 with reference TRBV15 and TRBJ2-2 gives the whole variable domain DAMVIQNPRYQVTQFGKPVTLSCSQTLNHNVMYWYQQKSSQAPKLLFHYYDKDFNNEADTPDNFQSRRPNTSFCFLDIRSPGLGDTAMYLCATSRDKGMGTGELFFGEGSRLTVL.

The CDR3: CASTRRKGETQYF. The CDR3 DNA is TGCGCCAGCACCCGACGAAAGGGAGAGACCCAGTACTTC. The J gene is TRBJ2-5, the V gene TRBV10-2; D call uncertain. The CDR3 has 13 amino acids. V gave up 7 bases and J gave up 4 bases, with 13 bases separating them. CDR1 is WSHSY, CDR2 SAAADI, per germline.

The gene calls are TRBV21-1 and TRBJ2-1; TRBD1 reflects the table's D call only, with no check against the DNA. TRBV21-1 is a known pseudogene. The CDR3 runs 14 residues. The CDR3 DNA reads TGTGCCAGCAGGACAGGGGAGGCCTACAATGAGCAGTTCTTC. Protein product: CASRTGEAYNEQFF.

This sequence joins TRBV5-1 and TRBJ2-5; 11 positions agree with TRBD2. The germline CDR1 and CDR2 sequences are SGHRS and YFSETQ. The CDR3 contains 16 residues. The V segment lost 0 bases and the J segment 4 bases; nucleotides outside the gene matches: 5. For the CDR3, the DNA is TGCGCCAGCAGCTTGGTACTAGCGGGAGATCGAGAGACCCAGTACTTC. This translates into CASSLVLAGDRETQYF. Full variable domain (rest looked up from reference TRBV5-1 and TRBJ2-5): KAGVTQTPRYLIKTRGQQVTLSCSPISGHRSVSWYQQTPGQGLQFLFEYFSETQRNKGNFPGRFSGRQFSNSRSEMNVSTLELGDSALYLCASSLVLAGDRETQYFGPGTRLLVL.

The chain carries TRBV6-6 and TRBJ1-1; 10 bases match TRBD1. The trim removed 7 bases at V and 3 bases at J, leaving 11 bases unmatched. This CDR3 has 16 residues. Germline V CDR1 and CDR2: MNHNY, SVGAGI (reference sequence). The CDR3 DNA follows: TGTGCCAGCAACCACGGACAGGGGGATACGGACACTGAAGCTTTCTTT. Protein product: CASNHGQGDTDTEAFF.

The V gene is TRBV7-3, the J gene TRBJ2-5; no firm D call. CDR3 size: 15 residues. Deletions cut 1 base from V and 4 bases from J, with 13 bases between. Germline CDR1 is SGHTA and CDR2 is FQGTGA. CDR3 loop: CASSLNSWGGETQYF. The CDR3 DNA follows: TGTGCCAGCAGCTTAAATAGCTGGGGTGGAGAGACCCAGTACTTC.

This chain uses TRBV4-3 with TRBJ2-5; 7 positions agree with TRBD1. Germline CDR1 and CDR2: LGHNA and YSLEER. The trim removed 0 bases at V and 5 bases at J, leaving 0 bases unmatched. This CDR3 is built from 13 residues. The CDR3 loop is CASSQEGGETQYF. In nucleotides, the CDR3 is TGCGCCAGCAGCCAAGAAGGGGGCGAGACCCAGTACTTC.

As regards this clone: A read error may produce the germline difference seen at one junction end. The V and J genes are TRBV9 and TRBJ1-2; D is unresolved. The germline gives CDR1 SGDLS, CDR2 YYNGEE. The CDR3 has 9 residues. The chain's CDR3 is CASSPQHIF. For the CDR3, the DNA is TGTGCCAGCAGCCCCCAGCACATCTTC.

The gene calls are TRBV7-9 and TRBJ2-1; D is unclear. Trimming shortened V by 3 bases and J by 6 bases, and 9 bases separated the two germline ends. CDR1 SEHNR and CDR2 FQNEAQ come from the germline V gene (reference sequence). The CDR3 consists of 13 residues. CDR3 in amino acids: CASSFDVGNEQFF. CDR3 DNA: TGTGCCAGCAGCTTTGACGTGGGCAATGAGCAGTTCTTC.

The rearrangement links TRBV27 to TRBJ1-2; 8 bases agree with TRBD1. The CDR3 spans 15 residues. The J segment lost 8 bases and the V segment lost 5 bases, leaving 13 bases of the junction unmatched. Germline CDR1 MNHEY, CDR2 SMNVEV (reference sequence). The CDR3: CASSRQRQGSGGYTF. The CDR3 bases are TGTGCCAGCAGTCGCCAGAGACAGGGGTCGGGCGGCTACACCTTC.

This CDR3 is CASSVGGQGLRKEETQYF. CDR3 nucleotides: TGTGCCAGCAGCGTAGGGGGACAGGGGCTCCGAAAGGAAGAGACCCAGTACTTC. V is TRBV9 and J is TRBJ2-5; 10 bases fit TRBD1. The CDR3 contains 18 residues. Trimming removed 0 bases from V and 3 bases from J; junction bases left unmatched: 11. Per the germline V gene, CDR1 is SGDLS and CDR2 is YYNGEE.

The chain joins TRBV29-1 to TRBJ1-1; D is perhaps TRBD1 (6 bases). The CDR3 loop spans 13 amino acids. Germline CDR1 reads SQVTM; CDR2 reads ANQGSEA. The germline V and J ends were trimmed by 8 bases and 6 bases, with 19 bases remaining between them. CDR3 amino acids: CSISETGAAEAFF. The CDR3 region has the DNA TGCAGCATTAGCGAGACAGGCGCAGCTGAAGCTTTCTTT. Together with reference TRBV29-1 and TRBJ1-1, the CDR3 gives the full variable domain: SAVISQKPSRDICQRGTSLTIQCQVDSQVTMMFWYRQQPGQSLTLIATANQGSEATYESGFVIDKFPISRPNLTFSTLTVSNMSPEDSSIYLCSISETGAAEAFFGQGTRLTVV.

This clone occurred once. This CDR3 is CASSLWENGGSPLHF. DNA for the CDR3: TGTGCCAGCAGCTTATGGGAAAACGGTGGTTCACCCCTCCACTTT. The rearrangement links TRBV5-4 to TRBJ1-6; D is undetermined. This CDR3 region has 15 residues. V was cut by 2 bases and J by 9 bases, with 15 bases left in between. From germline, CDR1 is SGHNT and CDR2 YYREEE (reference sequence).

This clone has just a few counts. The rearrangement uses TRBV15 and TRBJ1-4; weak D call: TRBD1 (5 bases). Germline loops: CDR1 LNHNV, CDR2 YYDKDF (reference sequence). This CDR3 is built from 14 residues. Trimming cost V 2 bases and J 6 bases, with 10 bases left between them. For the CDR3, the DNA is TGTGCCACCAGCAGAAGGGTAGGGGATGAAAAACTGTTTTTT. Translation: CATSRRVGDEKLFF.

This rearrangement joins TRBV28 to TRBJ1-3, with TRBD1 as a possible D gene (6 bases). CDR1 is MDHEN and CDR2 is SYDVKM in the germline V gene. The CDR3 is 14 amino acids. Trimming took off 6 bases at V and 3 bases at J, with 12 bases between the two ends. The CDR3 spells CASRSTGVGNTIYF. CDR3 sequence (DNA): TGTGCCAGCAGATCGACAGGTGTTGGAAACACCATATATTTT.

V gene TRBV25-1 combines with J gene TRBJ2-2; 8 bases agree with TRBD1. There are 17 residues in the CDR3. With 0 bases clipped from V and 4 bases from J, the junction kept 7 bases outside the gene matches. Per the germline V gene, CDR1 is MGHDK and CDR2 is SYGVNS. CDR3 amino acids: CASSEYRGQAGTGELFF. The CDR3, as DNA: TGTGCCAGCAGTGAATACAGGGGGCAGGCGGGCACCGGGGAGCTGTTTTTT.

The chain uses TRBV28 and TRBJ1-1; TRBD1 aligns across 11 bases. Germline CDR1 reads MDHEN; CDR2 reads SYDVKM. V trimming: 5 bases; J trimming: 11 bases; junction bases outside the gene matches: 4. The CDR3 consists of 12 residues. The CDR3 region is CASSGTGGSAFF. The CDR3 coding sequence is TGTGCCAGCAGTGGGACAGGGGGGAGCGCTTTCTTT. The entire variable domain, with the rest obtained from reference TRBV28 and TRBJ1-1, is as follows: DVKVTQSSRYLVKRTGEKVFLECVQDMDHENMFWYRQDPGLGLRLIYFSYDVKMKEKGDIPEGYSVSREKKERFSLILESASTNQTSMYLCASSGTGGSAFFGQGTRLTVV.

The chain is built from TRBV18 and TRBJ2-5, with unresolved D. The DNA matches TRBJ2-7 better at its end, which makes the J call doubtful. From germline, CDR1 is KGHSH and CDR2 LQKENI. This CDR3 is 14 amino acids long. CDR3 amino acids: CASSPQARPYEQYF. CDR3 in DNA: TGTGCCAGCTCACCACAGGCCCGTCCCTACGAGCAGTACTTC.